This TCR beta chain was recorded in a study of blood T cells in healthy people across ages. The V gene's germline CDR1 is LGHDT and CDR2 YNNKEL (reference sequence). Between the trimmed V and J ends, which lost 1 base and 7 bases, there was a span of 11 bases. The CDR3 sequence is 14 residues long. Study results and limitations: Roughly linear age-related decline in beta diversity appeared, significant by age 40.

The use of a sample-barcoded 5' primer and a J-beta primer mix characterized a second PCR of about 6 to 11 cycles. In TCRdb, the 5' RACE reads were re-called with MiXCR into one record per CDR3 protein. The data show 750,000 to 950,000 distinct CDR3 sequences, about 53% seen once. About this clonotype itself: The antigen is undetermined.

The chain combines TRBV3-1 with TRBJ2-1; D may be TRBD1 or TRBD2 (5 bases each). The sequence came from an elderly man in good health. Sequenced sample: blood. The CDR3 sequence is CASSQGGVGNEQFF. CDR3 bases: TGTGCCAGCAGCCAAGGAGGGGTAGGGAATGAGCAGTTCTTC.